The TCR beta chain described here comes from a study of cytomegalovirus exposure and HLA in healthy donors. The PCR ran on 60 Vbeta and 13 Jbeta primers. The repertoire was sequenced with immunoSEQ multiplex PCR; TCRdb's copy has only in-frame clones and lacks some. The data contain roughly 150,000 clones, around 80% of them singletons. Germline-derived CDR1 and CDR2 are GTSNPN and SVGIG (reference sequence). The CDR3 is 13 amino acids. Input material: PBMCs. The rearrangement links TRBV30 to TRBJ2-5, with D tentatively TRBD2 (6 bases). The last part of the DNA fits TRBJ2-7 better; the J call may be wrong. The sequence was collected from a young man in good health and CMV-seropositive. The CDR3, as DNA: TGTGCCTGGAGTGTACTAGCTGTCGGCGAGCAGTACTTC. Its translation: CAWSVLAVGEQYF.